This T cell receptor beta chain was recorded in a study of HIV-infected patients and healthy controls. Points from the study as a whole: With just sixteen HIV-infected individuals processed, the findings' generality was considered strongly limited. Compared with untreated HIV+ repertoires, healthy controls showed roughly threefold more distinct CDR3s and higher Shannon diversity. Healthy controls carried many MAIT alpha-chain CDR3s, while HIV+ repertoires had few.

Note on this clonotype: Its antigen is currently unknown.

About 450 ng RNA was reverse transcribed with alpha and beta constant-region primers. Separate chain-specific third strand synthesis with multiplexing indices produced the alpha and beta libraries. Ligation attached cDNA to a 5' RACE adapter that carried a random hexamer and SP2 site. TCRdb analysed the 5' RACE reads with MiXCR anew, one entry per CDR3 protein. Seen here are more than 15,000 distinct CDR3 sequences, roughly 9% observed once, and the top ten hold approximately 7.1%. Whole blood was used without fractionation, so all unsorted peripheral T cells were included. Germline V gene data show CDR1 as SGHTA and CDR2 as FQGNSA. The CDR3 has 13 amino acids. V lost 3 bases and J 5 bases, leaving 10 bases between the germline ends.

The chain employs TRBV7-2 and TRBJ2-5; TRBD2 might be the D (6 bases). The clonotype comes from an adult in good health. Sequences were obtained from blood. CDR3 region: CASSFLEGETQYF. DNA for the CDR3: TGTGCCAGCAGCTTTCTGGAGGGCGAGACCCAGTACTTC. Based on the CDR3 plus reference TRBV7-2 and TRBJ2-5, the full variable domain is GAGVSQSPSNKVTEKGKDVELRCDPISGHTALYWYRQSLGQGLEFLIYFQGNSAPDKSGLPSDRFSAERTGGSVSTLTIQRTQQEDSAVYLCASSFLEGETQYFGPGTRLLVL.